This TCR beta chain was observed in a study of blood T cell repertoires in COVID-19 (dated by TCRdb to the early 2020s). A note on the overall study: Samples covering the acute and convalescent phases of COVID-19 were provided by collaborators in the United States, Italy and Spain. The sample metadata nearly always contained a de-identified subject ID, COVID-19 status, age in years and sex. The material from the prospective study consisted of cDNA or gDNA derived from T cells, B-cell-depleted T cells, or PBMCs. Where available, HLA class I and class II types were obtained from metadata supplied by the sample provider rather than from assay-based typing. Subjects who had been exposed to COVID-19, were actively infected with it, or had recovered from it provided the deeply sampled blood TCRbeta repertoires that made up the dataset. The repertoires were released in a freely available public database intended as a resource for research on the immune response to SARS-CoV-2. The samples were drawn from two sources: the first 160 participants of the ongoing ImmuneRACE study, and 1,200 or so subjects contributed by 6 global collaborators. Results the study describes overall, beyond this receptor: How much clinical and demographic metadata was included differed by source and by participant, and the metadata was provided uncurated.

V is cut by 4 bases and J by 0 bases, and the space between the germline ends is 15 bases. The cysteine opens and the phenylalanine closes a CDR3 of 16 amino acids. CDR3 DNA only is kept here, 48 bases in frame from base 1. CDR1 and CDR2 (GTSNPN, SVGIG) derive from the germline V gene (reference sequence). For this clone: Its cognate antigen has yet to be identified. Per-nucleotide qualities are absent, and no much larger clonotype sits a single base away.

TCRbeta CDR3 regions were amplified from genomic DNA using the immunoSEQ Assay, a bias-controlled multiplex PCR. The original methods were these. Nucleated cell counts per sample were estimated from amplification of reference gene primers within the assay. To quantify the absolute abundance of each unique TCRbeta CDR3 rearrangement, sequence reads were collapsed and filtered. For each sample, productive Simpson clonality was calculated by taking the square root of Simpson's diversity index across productive rearrangements. TCRdb took over this immuneACCESS table, retaining in-frame rearrangements with V and J assigned. Such tables are incomplete; in checked studies, under half of the missing clones stem from an unresolved V gene, and the remainder is unexplained. V, J and clone size derive from that table, while D and trimming were established from the DNA sequence. This sample comprises under 350,000 clones, around 89% of them detected only once. Approximately 4.3% of the sample is taken by the ten largest.

Collaborating institutions collected whole blood in K2EDTA tubes following their own protocols. For TCRbeta analysis, collaborators shipped samples in one of three forms: frozen whole blood, isolated PBMCs, or DNA extracted from either of those sample types. The clonotype comes from a man in his forties or fifties with acute or convalescent COVID-19. The sample consisted of peripheral blood. The chain was built from TRBV30 and TRBJ2-2; TRBD1 is possibly the D segment (6 matching bases). In nucleotides, the sequence is TGTGCCTGGAAGATGTGGGGGCCTTCGAACACCGGGGAGCTGTTTTTT. Its protein is CAWKMWGPSNTGELFF. Beyond the CDR3, the reference TRBV30 and TRBJ2-2 genes provide the residues; the full variable domain reads: SQTIHQWPATLVQPVGSPLSLECTVEGTSNPNLYWYRQAAGRGLQLLFYSVGIGQISSEVPQNLSASRPQDRQFILSSKKLLLSDSGFYLCAWKMWGPSNTGELFFGEGSRLTVL.